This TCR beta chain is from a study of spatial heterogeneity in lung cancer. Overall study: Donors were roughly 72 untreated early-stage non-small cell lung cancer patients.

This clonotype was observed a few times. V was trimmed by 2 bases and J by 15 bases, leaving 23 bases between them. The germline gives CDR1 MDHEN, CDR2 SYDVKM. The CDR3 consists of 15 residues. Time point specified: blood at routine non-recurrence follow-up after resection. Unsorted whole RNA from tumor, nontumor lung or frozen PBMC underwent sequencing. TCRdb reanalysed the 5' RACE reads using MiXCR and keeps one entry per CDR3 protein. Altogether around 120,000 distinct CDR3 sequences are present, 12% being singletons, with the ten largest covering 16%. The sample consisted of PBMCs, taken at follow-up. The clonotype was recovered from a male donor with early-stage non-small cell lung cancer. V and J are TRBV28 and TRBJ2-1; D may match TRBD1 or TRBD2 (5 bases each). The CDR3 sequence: CASSLRGEETISSFF. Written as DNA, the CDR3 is TGTGCCAGCAGTTTAAGAGGGGAAGAAACTATAAGCTCGTTCTTC.